What follows are 4 T cell receptor beta chains derived from one specimen sequenced in a study of CD8 T cells in Susac syndrome (dated by TCRdb to about 2019). The library was prepared using the immunoSEQ multiplex PCR assay. RNA was extracted using the RNeasy kit, and roughly 0.5 to 1 microgram was reverse transcribed with random hexamers. TCRdb applied fastp at Q25 and MiXCR to the public reads, then kept only in-frame beta chains. Entries are consolidated by CDR3 protein sequence, retaining the most common genes and DNA. Recorded for this sample are over 350,000 distinct CDR3 sequences; around 85% of them occurred a single time. Under 0.15% of the sample comes from the top ten. Specimen: CD8+ T cells from PBMCs. These receptors were taken from a human donor with multiple sclerosis.

This chain uses TRBV6-1 with TRBJ2-5, with a possible D match to TRBD1 (5 bases). Per the germline V gene, CDR1 is MNHNS and CDR2 is SASEGT. With 7 bases removed from V and 5 bases from J, the gap between germline ends came to 26 bases. The CDR3 totals 17 residues. The CDR3 sequence: CASKSVSGGAFGETQYF. CDR3 DNA: TGTGCCAGCAAGTCTGTGTCGGGTGGGGCGTTCGGGGAGACCCAGTACTTC.

V and J are TRBV3-1 and TRBJ2-7; 9 bases match TRBD1. The germline V gene has CDR1 LGHDT and CDR2 YNNKEL (reference sequence). V shed 5 bases and J 6 bases; nucleotides not matched to a gene: 8. CDR3 length: 14 residues. This CDR3 reads CASSLRTGAGEQYF. CDR3 DNA: TGTGCCAGCAGCTTACGGACAGGGGCCGGCGAGCAGTACTTC.

The chain employs TRBV27 and TRBJ2-7; a possible D gene is TRBD1 (6 bases). Trimming left V 5 bases short and J 5 bases short, with 16 bases between. The CDR3 loop spans 14 amino acids. In germline, CDR1 is MNHEY, CDR2 SMNVEV (reference sequence). CDR3 bases: TGTGCCAGCAGTGTTGCAGGGGTGAACCACGAGCAGTACTTC. This codes for CASSVAGVNHEQYF.

V gene TRBV27 combines with J gene TRBJ1-5; 8 bases are shared with TRBD1. Germline CDR1 reads MNHEY; CDR2 reads SMNVEV (reference sequence). Losses at the gene ends were 4 bases for V and 9 bases for J; bases not matched to a gene: 11. The CDR3 covers 15 residues. The CDR3 is CASSSLGQGYLPQHF. The CDR3 DNA reads as TGTGCCAGCAGTTCCCTAGGACAGGGATATCTGCCCCAGCATTTT.